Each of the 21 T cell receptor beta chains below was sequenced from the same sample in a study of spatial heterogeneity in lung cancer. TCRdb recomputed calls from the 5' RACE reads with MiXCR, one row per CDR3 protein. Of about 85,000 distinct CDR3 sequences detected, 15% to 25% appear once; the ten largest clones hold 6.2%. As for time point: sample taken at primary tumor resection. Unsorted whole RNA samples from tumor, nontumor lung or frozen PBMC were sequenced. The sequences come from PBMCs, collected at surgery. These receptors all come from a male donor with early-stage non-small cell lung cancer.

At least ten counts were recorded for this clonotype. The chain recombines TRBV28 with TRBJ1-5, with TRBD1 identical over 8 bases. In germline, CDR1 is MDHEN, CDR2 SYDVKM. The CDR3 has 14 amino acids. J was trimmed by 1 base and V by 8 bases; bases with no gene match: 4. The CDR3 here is CASQGTGSNQPQHF. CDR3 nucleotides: TGTGCCAGCCAGGGGACAGGAAGCAATCAGCCCCAGCATTTT.

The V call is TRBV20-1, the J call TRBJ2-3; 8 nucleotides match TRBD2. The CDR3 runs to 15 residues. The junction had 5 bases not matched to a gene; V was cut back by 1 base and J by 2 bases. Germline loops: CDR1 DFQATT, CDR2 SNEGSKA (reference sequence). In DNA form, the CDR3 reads TGCAGTGCTAGAGCCCCGGGGGGGTTCACAGATACGCAGTATTTT. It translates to CSARAPGGFTDTQYF.

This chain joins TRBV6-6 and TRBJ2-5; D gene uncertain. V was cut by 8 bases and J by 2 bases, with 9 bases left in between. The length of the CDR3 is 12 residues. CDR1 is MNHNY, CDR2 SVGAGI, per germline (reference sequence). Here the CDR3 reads CASSGSQETQYF. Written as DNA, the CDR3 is TGTGCCAGCTCTGGCAGTCAAGAGACCCAGTACTTC.

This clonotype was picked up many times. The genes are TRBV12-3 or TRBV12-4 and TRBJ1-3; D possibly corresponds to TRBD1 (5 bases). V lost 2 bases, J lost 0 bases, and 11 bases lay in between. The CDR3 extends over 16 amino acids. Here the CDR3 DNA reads TGTGCCAGCAGTTTAAGGGGTTCCAGCTCTGGAAACACCATATATTTT. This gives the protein CASSLRGSSSGNTIYF.

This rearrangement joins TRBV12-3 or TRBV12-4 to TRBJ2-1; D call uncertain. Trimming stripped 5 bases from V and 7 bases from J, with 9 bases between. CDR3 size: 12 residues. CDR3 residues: CASSPASNEQFF. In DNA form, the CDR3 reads TGTGCCAGCAGTCCGGCGTCGAATGAGCAGTTCTTC.

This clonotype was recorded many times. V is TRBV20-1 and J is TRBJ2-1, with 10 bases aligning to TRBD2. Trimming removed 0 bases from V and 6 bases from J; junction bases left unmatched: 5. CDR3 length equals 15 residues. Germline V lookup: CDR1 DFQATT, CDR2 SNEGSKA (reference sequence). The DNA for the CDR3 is TGCAGTGCTAGAGATATGGCTAGCGGGAGCAATGAGCAGTTCTTC. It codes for CSARDMASGSNEQFF.

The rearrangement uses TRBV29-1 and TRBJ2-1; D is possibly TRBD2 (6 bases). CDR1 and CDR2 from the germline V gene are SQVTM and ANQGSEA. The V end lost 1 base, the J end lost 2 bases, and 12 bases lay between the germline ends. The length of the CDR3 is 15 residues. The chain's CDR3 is CSVEARGYPYNEQFF. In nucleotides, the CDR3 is TGCAGCGTTGAAGCCCGGGGGTACCCCTACAATGAGCAGTTCTTC.

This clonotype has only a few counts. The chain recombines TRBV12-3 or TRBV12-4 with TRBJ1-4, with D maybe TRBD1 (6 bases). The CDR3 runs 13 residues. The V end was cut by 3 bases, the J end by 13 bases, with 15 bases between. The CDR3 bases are TGTGCCAGCAGTTTCGGGGGCGGGAAAAGACTGTTTTTT. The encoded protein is CASSFGGGKRLFF.

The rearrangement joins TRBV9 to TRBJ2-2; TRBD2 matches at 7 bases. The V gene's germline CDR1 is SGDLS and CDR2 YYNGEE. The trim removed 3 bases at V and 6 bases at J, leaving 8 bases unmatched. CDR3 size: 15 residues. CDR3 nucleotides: TGTGCCAGCAGCGAACCAGCGGGGTCCGCCGGGGAGCTGTTTTTT. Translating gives CASSEPAGSAGELFF. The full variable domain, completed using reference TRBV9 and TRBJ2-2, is DSGVTQTPKHLITATGQRVTLRCSPRSGDLSVYWYQQSLDQGLQFLIQYYNGEERAKGNILERFSAQQFPDLHSELNLSSLELGDSALYFCASSEPAGSAGELFFGEGSRLTVL.

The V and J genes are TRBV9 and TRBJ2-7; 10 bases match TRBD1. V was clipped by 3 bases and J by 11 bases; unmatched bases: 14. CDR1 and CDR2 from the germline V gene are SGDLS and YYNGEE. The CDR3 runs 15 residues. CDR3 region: CASSAGAGTGERKYF. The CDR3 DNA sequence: TGTGCCAGCAGCGCAGGAGCCGGGACAGGGGAGAGGAAGTACTTC. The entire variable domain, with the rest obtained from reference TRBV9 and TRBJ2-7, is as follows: DSGVTQTPKHLITATGQRVTLRCSPRSGDLSVYWYQQSLDQGLQFLIQYYNGEERAKGNILERFSAQQFPDLHSELNLSSLELGDSALYFCASSAGAGTGERKYFGPGTRLTVT.

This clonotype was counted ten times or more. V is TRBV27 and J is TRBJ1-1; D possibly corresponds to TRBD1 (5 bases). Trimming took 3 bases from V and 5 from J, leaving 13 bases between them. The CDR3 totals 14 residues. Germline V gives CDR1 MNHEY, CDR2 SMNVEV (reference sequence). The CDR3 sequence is CASSLGGWGTEAFF. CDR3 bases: TGTGCCAGCAGTTTGGGGGGATGGGGGACTGAAGCTTTCTTT.

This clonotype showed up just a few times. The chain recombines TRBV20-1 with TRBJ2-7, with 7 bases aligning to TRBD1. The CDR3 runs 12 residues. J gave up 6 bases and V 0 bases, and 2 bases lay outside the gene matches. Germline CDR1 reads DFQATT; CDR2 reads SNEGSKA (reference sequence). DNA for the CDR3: TGCAGTGCTAGAGAACAGGGGTCCGAGCAGTACTTC. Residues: CSAREQGSEQYF.

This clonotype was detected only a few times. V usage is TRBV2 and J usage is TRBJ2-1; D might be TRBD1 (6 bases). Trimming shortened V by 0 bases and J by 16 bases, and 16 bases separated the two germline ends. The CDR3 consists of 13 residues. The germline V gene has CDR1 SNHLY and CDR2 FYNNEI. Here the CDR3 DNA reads TGTGCCAGCAGTGAAGCGCTACAGGGACGCTGCTTCTTC. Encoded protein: CASSEALQGRCFF.

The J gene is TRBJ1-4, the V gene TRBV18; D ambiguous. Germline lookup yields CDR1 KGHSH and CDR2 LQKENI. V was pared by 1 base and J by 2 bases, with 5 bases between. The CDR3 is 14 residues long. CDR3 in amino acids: CASSPLTTNEKLFF. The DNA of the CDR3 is TGTGCCAGCTCACCACTTACGACTAATGAAAAACTGTTTTTT.

CDR3 coding DNA: TGTGCCAGCAGCCAAGATTCCGGGAAATGGAAGACCCAGTACTTC. Protein sequence: CASSQDSGKWKTQYF. This sequence joins TRBV14 and TRBJ2-5; a weak D match, TRBD2 (5 bases). The germline V gene has CDR1 SGHDN and CDR2 FVKESK. Trimming pared 0 bases from V and 6 bases from J, leaving 14 bases between. The CDR3 loop spans 15 amino acids.

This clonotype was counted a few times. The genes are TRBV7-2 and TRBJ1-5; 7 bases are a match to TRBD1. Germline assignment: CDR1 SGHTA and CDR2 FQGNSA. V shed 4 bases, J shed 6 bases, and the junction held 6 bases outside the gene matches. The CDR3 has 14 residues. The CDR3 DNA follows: TGTGCCAGCAGCTCTAGCGGGACAGCTCAGCCCCAGCATTTT. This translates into CASSSSGTAQPQHF.

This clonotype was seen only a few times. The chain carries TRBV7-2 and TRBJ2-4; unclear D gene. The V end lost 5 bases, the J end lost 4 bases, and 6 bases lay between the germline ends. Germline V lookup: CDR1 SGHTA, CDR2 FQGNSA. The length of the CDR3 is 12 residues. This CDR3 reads CASSVLKNIQYF. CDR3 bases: TGTGCCAGCAGCGTGCTAAAAAACATTCAGTACTTC.

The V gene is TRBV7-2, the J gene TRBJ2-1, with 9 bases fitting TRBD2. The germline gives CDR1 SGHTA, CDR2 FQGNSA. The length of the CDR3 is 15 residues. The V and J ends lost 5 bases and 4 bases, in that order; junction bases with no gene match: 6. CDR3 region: CASSLTSGKYNEQFF. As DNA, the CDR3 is TGTGCCAGCAGCCTGACTAGCGGCAAATACAATGAGCAGTTCTTC.

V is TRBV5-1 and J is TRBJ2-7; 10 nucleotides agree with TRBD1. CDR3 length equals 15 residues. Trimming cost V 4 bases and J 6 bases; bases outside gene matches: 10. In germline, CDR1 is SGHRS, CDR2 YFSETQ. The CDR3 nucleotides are TGCGCCAGCAGCGCTGGGACAGGGGTTTCAGGCGAGCAGTACTTC. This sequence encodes CASSAGTGVSGEQYF.

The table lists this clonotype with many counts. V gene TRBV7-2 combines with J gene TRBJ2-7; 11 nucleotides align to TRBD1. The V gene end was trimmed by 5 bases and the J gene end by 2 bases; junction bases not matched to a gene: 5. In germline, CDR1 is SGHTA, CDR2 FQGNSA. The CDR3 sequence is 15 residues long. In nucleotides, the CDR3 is TGTGCCAGCAGCAAAGGGACAGGGGGTGCCTACGAGCAGTACTTC. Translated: CASSKGTGGAYEQYF.

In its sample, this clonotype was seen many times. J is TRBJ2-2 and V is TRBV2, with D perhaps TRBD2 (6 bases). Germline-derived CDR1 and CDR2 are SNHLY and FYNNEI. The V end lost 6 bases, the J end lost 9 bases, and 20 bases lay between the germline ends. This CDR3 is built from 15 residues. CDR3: CASRPMMGLSRELFF. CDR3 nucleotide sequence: TGTGCCAGCAGACCGATGATGGGACTGTCGAGGGAGCTGTTTTTT.